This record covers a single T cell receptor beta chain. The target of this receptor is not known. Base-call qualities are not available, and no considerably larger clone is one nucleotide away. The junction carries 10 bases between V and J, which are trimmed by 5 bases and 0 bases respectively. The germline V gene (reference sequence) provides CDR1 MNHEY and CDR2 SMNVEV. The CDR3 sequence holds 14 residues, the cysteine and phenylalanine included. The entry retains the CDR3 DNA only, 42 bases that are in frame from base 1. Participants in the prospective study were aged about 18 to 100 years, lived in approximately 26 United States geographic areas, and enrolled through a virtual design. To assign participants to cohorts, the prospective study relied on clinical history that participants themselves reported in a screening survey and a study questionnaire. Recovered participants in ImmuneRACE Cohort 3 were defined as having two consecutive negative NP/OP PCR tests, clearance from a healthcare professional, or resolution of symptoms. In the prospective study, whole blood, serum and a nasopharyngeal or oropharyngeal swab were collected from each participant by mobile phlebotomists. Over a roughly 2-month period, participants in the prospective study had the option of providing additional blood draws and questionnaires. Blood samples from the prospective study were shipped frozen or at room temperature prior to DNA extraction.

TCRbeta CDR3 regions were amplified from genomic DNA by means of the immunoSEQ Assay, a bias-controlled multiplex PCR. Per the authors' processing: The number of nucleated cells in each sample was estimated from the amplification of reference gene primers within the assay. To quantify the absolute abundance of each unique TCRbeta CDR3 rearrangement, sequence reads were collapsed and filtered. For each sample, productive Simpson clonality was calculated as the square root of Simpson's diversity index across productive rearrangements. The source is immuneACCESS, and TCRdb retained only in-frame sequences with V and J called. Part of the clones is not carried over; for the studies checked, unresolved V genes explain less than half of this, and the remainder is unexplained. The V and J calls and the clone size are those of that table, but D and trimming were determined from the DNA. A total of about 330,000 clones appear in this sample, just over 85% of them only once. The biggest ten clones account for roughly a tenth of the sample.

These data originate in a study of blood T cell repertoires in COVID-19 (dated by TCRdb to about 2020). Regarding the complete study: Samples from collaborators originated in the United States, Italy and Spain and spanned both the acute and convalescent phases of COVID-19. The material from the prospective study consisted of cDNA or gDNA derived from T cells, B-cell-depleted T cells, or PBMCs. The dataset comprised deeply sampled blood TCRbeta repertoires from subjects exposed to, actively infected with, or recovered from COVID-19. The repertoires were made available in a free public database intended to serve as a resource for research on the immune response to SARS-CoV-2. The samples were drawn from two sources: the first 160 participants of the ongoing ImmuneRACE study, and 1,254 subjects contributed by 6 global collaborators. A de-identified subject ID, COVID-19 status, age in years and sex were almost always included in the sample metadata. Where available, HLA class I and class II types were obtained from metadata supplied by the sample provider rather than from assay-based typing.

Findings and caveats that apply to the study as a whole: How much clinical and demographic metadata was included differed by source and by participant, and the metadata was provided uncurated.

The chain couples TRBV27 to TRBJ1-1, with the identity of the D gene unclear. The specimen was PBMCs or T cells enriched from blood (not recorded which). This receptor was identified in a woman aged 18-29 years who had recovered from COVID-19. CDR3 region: CASSGADMNTEAFF. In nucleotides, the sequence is TGTGCCAGCAGTGGAGCGGATATGAACACTGAAGCTTTCTTT.